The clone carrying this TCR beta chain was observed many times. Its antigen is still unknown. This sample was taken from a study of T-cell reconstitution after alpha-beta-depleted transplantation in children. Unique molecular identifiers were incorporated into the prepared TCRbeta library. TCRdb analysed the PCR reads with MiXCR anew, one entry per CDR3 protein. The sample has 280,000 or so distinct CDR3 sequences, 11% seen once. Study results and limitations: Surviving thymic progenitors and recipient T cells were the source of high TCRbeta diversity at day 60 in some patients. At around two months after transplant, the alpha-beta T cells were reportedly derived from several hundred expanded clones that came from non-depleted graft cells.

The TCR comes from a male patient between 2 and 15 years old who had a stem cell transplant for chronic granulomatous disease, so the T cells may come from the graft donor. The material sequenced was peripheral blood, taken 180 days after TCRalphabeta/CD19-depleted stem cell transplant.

As DNA, the CDR3 is TGTGCCAGCAGTTTAGCGGTTTCCCTGTACGAGCAGTACTTC. Protein: CASSLAVSLYEQYF. The rearrangement joins TRBV12-3 or TRBV12-4 to TRBJ2-7; D uncertain. This CDR3 is 14 amino acids long. Trimming shortened V by 0 bases and J by 4 bases, and 10 bases separated the two germline ends.